This TCR beta chain was captured in a study of blood T cell repertoires in COVID-19. Study-level information: Italy, Spain and the United States were the sources of the convalescent and acute COVID-19 samples. PBMCs, B-cell-depleted T cells, or T cells provided the cDNA or gDNA that made up the material.

Trimming at V came to 4 bases and at J to 7 bases, leaving 10 bases not matched to a gene. The CDR3 is made up of 15 amino acids. Germline CDR1 and CDR2: LGHDT and YNNKEL (reference sequence). Seattle-derived patients entered the study during active infection and were followed longitudinally. The protocol was immunoSEQ multiplex PCR, while the TCRdb copy is restricted to in-frame clones and leaves out a portion. The top ten hold about 9.4% of the sample, which has 390,000 or so clones, 70% to 90% seen once. This receptor was identified in a woman aged 30 to 39 with COVID-19, enrolled during active disease. The chain links TRBV3-1 (or the pseudogene TRBV3-2) to TRBJ2-1; 7 bases are a match to TRBD2. The sequencing input was peripheral blood. CDR3 in amino acids: CASSPWIAGGNEQFF. In DNA form, the CDR3 reads TGTGCCAGCAGCCCCTGGATAGCGGGTGGGAATGAGCAGTTCTTC.